Listed below are T cell receptor beta chains from one sample, sequenced in a study of blood T cells in healthy people across ages. TCRdb fed the 5' RACE reads into MiXCR, producing one record per CDR3 protein. This sample has about 1.5 million distinct CDR3 sequences, with roughly 45% found just once. The specimen sequenced was blood. The source is a woman between 18 and 30 years old in good health. The CDR3 runs from the conserved cysteine through the conserved F or W.

j_gene	v_gene	CDR3aa
TRBJ1-2	TRBV6-6	CASSYSTAFYGYTF
TRBJ2-5	TRBV10-2	CASSDEVAEETQYF
TRBJ1-5	TRBV28	CASSLLRASNQPQHF
TRBJ2-1	TRBV9	CASSAGGGTSYNEQFF
TRBJ2-7	TRBV4-2	CASSQEFVSSYEQYF
TRBJ2-5	TRBV21-1	CASRPQRGVETQYF
TRBJ2-7	TRBV2	CASSTADFSYEQYF
TRBJ2-3	TRBV29-1	CSVEGVGGVRPYF
TRBJ2-5	TRBV7-2	CASSLALRGQETQYF
TRBJ2-7	TRBV11-2	CASSLGPDYYEQYF
TRBJ2-4	TRBV9	CASSATGVCIQYF
TRBJ2-3	TRBV20-1	CSARSPAGNTDTQYF
TRBJ1-4	TRBV6-1	CASSDQGAPSEKLFF
TRBJ2-3	TRBV20-1	CSARERGTADTQYF
TRBJ1-2	TRBV7-2	CASSLGARPNANYGYTF
TRBJ1-1	TRBV6-2/TRBV6-3	CASSTLDISTEAFF
TRBJ1-1	TRBV7-9	CASRPGQLTEAFF
TRBJ1-5	TRBV27	CASSPAEEAGQPQHF
TRBJ2-5	TRBV5-6	CASSGGSGETQYF
TRBJ2-7	TRBV21-1	CASSNSSGTAYEQYF
TRBJ2-1	TRBV4-1	CASSQDAAGYWYEQFF
TRBJ2-1	TRBV5-1	CASSPPGGGSGVNEQFF
TRBJ2-1	TRBV4-1	CASSARTRAYNGQFF
TRBJ2-7	TRBV27	CASSRGNHEQYF
TRBJ1-4	TRBV12-3/TRBV12-4	CASSLWTGSNEKLFF
TRBJ1-1	TRBV29-1	CSVKRGARHTEAFF
TRBJ2-3	TRBV6-1	CASLPGASTDTQYF
TRBJ2-1	TRBV20-1	CSARDITSGTYYNEQFF
TRBJ2-5	TRBV2	CASSGRVQETQYF
TRBJ1-1	TRBV4-2	CASSQSGTGGRDTEAFF
TRBJ2-3	TRBV7-7	CASSLGAGDFTDTQYF
TRBJ2-7	TRBV7-8	CASSPWGGQGNEQYF
TRBJ2-4	TRBV12-5	CASADSLAKNIQYF
TRBJ2-1	TRBV3-1	CASSREGGGPGNEQFF
TRBJ1-2	TRBV30	CAWSLGRGLALNYGYTF
TRBJ2-3	TRBV20-1	CSADPRTTISTDTQYF
TRBJ2-1	TRBV2	CASTLGSGGYNEQFF
TRBJ2-7	TRBV12-3/TRBV12-4	CASSFERVTLSSYEQYF
TRBJ2-7	TRBV7-2	CASSKTGLAYEQYF
TRBJ2-1	TRBV2	CLGQGAYNEQFF
TRBJ2-1	TRBV29-1	CSVVTGTGVRNEQFF
TRBJ2-1	TRBV6-6	CASSKYPNGAYNEQFF
TRBJ2-1	TRBV12-5	CASGWEDAVNEQFF
TRBJ2-1	TRBV9	CASSPWRNSYNEQFF
TRBJ2-7	TRBV6-6	CASSKDNPRGGAMYF
TRBJ2-3	TRBV20-1	CSALRTGGSTDTQYF
TRBJ1-6	TRBV6-1	CASSRPGTGVYSYNSPLHF
TRBJ2-1	TRBV12-3/TRBV12-4	CASTPGGTVSNEQFF
TRBJ2-3	TRBV29-1	CSVEDWSSGIGTDTQYF
TRBJ1-2	TRBV6-5	CASSYSSQVGPYGYTF
TRBJ2-3	TRBV6-1	CASRPDRVADTQYF
TRBJ2-5	TRBV6-4	CASSSFGTAKETQYF
TRBJ2-1	TRBV25-1	CASALAHEQFF
TRBJ1-5	TRBV27	CASSEGDYSNQPQHF
TRBJ1-1	TRBV5-1	CASSLAAGESLNTEAFF
TRBJ1-4	TRBV4-2	CASSQVPPGSGEKLFF
TRBJ1-1	TRBV9	CASSASGSLETEAFF